The 20 T cell receptor beta chains below come from one sample, sequenced in a study of blood T cell repertoires in COVID-19. The assay was immunoSEQ multiplex PCR, and TCRdb's table has in-frame clones only and misses some. This table has 200,000 to 250,000 clones, around 84% appearing once. What was sequenced was peripheral blood. The receptors shown here come from an elderly woman with active or convalescent COVID-19.

V usage is TRBV9 and J usage is TRBJ2-3; D gene uncertain. The germline gives CDR1 SGDLS, CDR2 YYNGEE. The CDR3 length is 13 residues. Trimming took off 0 bases at V and 2 bases at J, with 4 bases between the two ends. The CDR3 region is CASSVDYTDTQYF. Here the CDR3 DNA reads TGTGCCAGCAGCGTAGACTACACAGATACGCAGTATTTT.

This rearrangement joins TRBV6-5 to TRBJ2-1, with D possibly TRBD2 on 6 matching bases. CDR1 is MNHEY and CDR2 is SVGAGI in the germline V gene. This CDR3 comprises 14 residues. Trimming shortened V by 5 bases and J by 2 bases, and 10 bases separated the two germline ends. The CDR3 DNA sequence: TGTGCCAGCAGTCGACTAGGGACCTACAATGAGCAGTTCTTC. Translated, it gives CASSRLGTYNEQFF.

Concerning this clone: Relative to the germline gene, one junction end is altered; a read error may explain this. The gene calls are TRBV10-3 and TRBJ1-6, with TRBD1 matching over 9 bases. The CDR3 length is 14 residues. From germline, CDR1 is ENHRY and CDR2 SYGVKD. CDR3 in amino acids: CAIGETGGNSPLHF. As DNA, the CDR3 is TGTGCCATCGGTGAGACAGGGGGAAATTCACCCCTCCACTTT.

The chain links TRBV3-1 (or the pseudogene TRBV3-2) to TRBJ2-2; TRBD2 matches at 8 bases. The J segment lost 3 bases and the V segment lost 1 base, leaving 4 bases of the junction unmatched. Germline V CDR1 and CDR2: LGHDT, YNNKEL (reference sequence). The CDR3 totals 16 residues. The CDR3 is CASSQAGTRDTGELFF. For the CDR3, the DNA is TGTGCCAGCAGCCAAGCTGGGACTAGGGACACCGGGGAGCTGTTTTTT.

The chain carries TRBV7-6 and TRBJ2-7; D not resolved. V lost 4 bases and J 10 bases, leaving 20 bases between the germline ends. The CDR3 contains 14 residues. Germline CDR1 reads SGHVS; CDR2 reads FNYEAQ. CDR3 bases: TGTGCCAGCAGCTCCGCTCAGTCCCGCTCGTTCCAGTACTTC. Translation gives CASSSAQSRSFQYF.

V gene TRBV9 combines with J gene TRBJ2-5; TRBD2 aligns across 11 bases. J gave up 2 bases and V 0 bases, and 3 bases lay outside the gene matches. Germline lookup yields CDR1 SGDLS and CDR2 YYNGEE. This CDR3 comprises 16 residues. CDR3 loop: CASSVATSGGQETQYF. Here the CDR3 DNA reads TGTGCCAGCAGCGTAGCTACTAGCGGGGGACAAGAGACCCAGTACTTC.

The V and J genes are TRBV4-1 and TRBJ1-1, with D unresolved. Germline loops: CDR1 MGHRA, CDR2 YSYEKL. CDR3 size: 17 residues. V shed 1 base and J shed 0 bases, with 15 bases lying between them. CDR3 sequence (DNA): TGCGCCAGCAGCCAAGGGAGGGCGGGCCTCTTGAACACTGAAGCTTTCTTT. Protein product: CASSQGRAGLLNTEAFF.

The chain employs TRBV7-3 and TRBJ1-5; D perhaps matches TRBD1 (5 bases). Germline CDR1 is SGHTA and CDR2 is FQGTGA. There are 13 residues in the CDR3. Trimming removed 2 bases from V and 5 bases from J, with 7 bases in between. CDR3 sequence: CASSLDRDQPQHF. CDR3 in DNA: TGTGCCAGCAGCTTAGACAGAGATCAGCCCCAGCATTTT.

The chain couples TRBV19 to TRBJ1-1; perhaps TRBD1 as D (5 bases). The CDR3 runs to 15 residues. V lost 10 bases, J lost 1 base, and 19 bases lay in between. Germline CDR1 and CDR2: LNHDA and SQIVND (reference sequence). This chain's CDR3 is CATSGAGRGNTEAFF. CDR3 nucleotide sequence: TGTGCCACCTCCGGCGCGGGGCGGGGGAACACTGAAGCTTTCTTT.

The chain is built from TRBV4-1 and TRBJ2-7, with 7 bases that match TRBD1. Germline loops: CDR1 MGHRA, CDR2 YSYEKL. The V and J ends lost 2 bases and 3 bases, in that order; junction bases with no gene match: 19. The CDR3 runs to 19 residues. DNA for the CDR3: TGCGCCAGCAGCCAAAGGGCCAGGGTGACAGGGAATAAAGACTACGAGCAGTACTTC. Protein: CASSQRARVTGNKDYEQYF.

V and J are TRBV4-1 and TRBJ1-3; TRBD1 matches 7 bases. The CDR3 has 15 residues. V gave up 2 bases and J gave up 4 bases; unmatched junction bases: 5. Germline values: CDR1 MGHRA, CDR2 YSYEKL. The CDR3 DNA is TGCGCCAGCAGCCAAAGACAGGGTCCCGGAAACACCATATATTTT. This gives the protein CASSQRQGPGNTIYF.

V is TRBV18 and J is TRBJ2-1, with a possible D match to TRBD2 (5 bases). Trimming removed 3 bases at V and 6 bases at J, with 18 bases between. Germline-derived CDR1 and CDR2 are KGHSH and LQKENI. This CDR3 contains 16 residues. Written as DNA, the CDR3 is TGTGCCAGCTCACCCCCCGGCGGGTTGCTGCTCAATGAGCAGTTCTTC. As protein: CASSPPGGLLLNEQFF.

The genes are TRBV10-3 and TRBJ1-4, with 8 bases matching TRBD1. The CDR3 runs 15 residues. Germline V gives CDR1 ENHRY, CDR2 SYGVKD. V shed 4 bases, J shed 4 bases, and the junction held 5 bases outside the gene matches. Here the CDR3 DNA reads TGTGCCATCAGTGGTGGACAGGGATTTAATGAAAAACTGTTTTTT. Its translation: CAISGGQGFNEKLFF.

The chain couples TRBV18 to TRBJ1-2; 9 positions match TRBD1. Unmatched junction bases numbered 5, after V lost 6 bases and J lost 6 bases. CDR1 KGHSH and CDR2 LQKENI come from the germline V gene. This CDR3 comprises 13 residues. As DNA, the CDR3 is TGTGCCAGCTCGCCCGGGACAGGGAATGGCTACACCTTC. Residues: CASSPGTGNGYTF.

Points on this clone: Other DNA sequences from this sample encode an identical CDR3 as well. The V gene is TRBV10-3, the J gene TRBJ1-1; D is undetermined. The length of the CDR3 is 12 residues. Germline CDR1 ENHRY, CDR2 SYGVKD. Between the trimmed V and J ends, which lost 7 bases and 1 base, there was a span of 7 bases. CDR3 residues: CAITSGNTEAFF. The DNA for the CDR3 is TGTGCCATCACTTCCGGGAACACTGAAGCTTTCTTT.

V and J are TRBV15 and TRBJ1-5, with no clear D. Germline-derived CDR1 and CDR2 are LNHNV and YYDKDF (reference sequence). With 0 bases removed from V and 1 base from J, the gap between germline ends came to 7 bases. This CDR3 region has 15 residues. The CDR3: CATSRDGGSNQPQHF. The CDR3 DNA is TGTGCCACCAGCAGAGATGGCGGGAGCAATCAGCCCCAGCATTTT.

Only a few counts were recorded for this clone. The chain carries TRBV7-9 and TRBJ1-3; 12 nucleotides match TRBD1. Trimming at V came to 1 base and at J to 8 bases, leaving 9 bases not matched to a gene. The CDR3 runs 17 residues. Germline CDR1 SEHNR, CDR2 FQNEAQ (reference sequence). The CDR3 DNA sequence: TGTGCCAGCAGCTTAGGTGGGGGACAGGGGGCGATGGACACCATATATTTT. It is translated as CASSLGGGQGAMDTIYF.

The rearrangement uses TRBV2 and TRBJ1-2; D uncertain. CDR1 and CDR2 from the germline V gene are SNHLY and FYNNEI. This CDR3 has 16 amino acids. V lost 2 bases, J lost 2 bases, and 15 bases lay in between. CDR3 nucleotides: TGTGCCAGCAGTGAAAAGGGTAGGACTTTCAACTATGGCTACACCTTC. Residues: CASSEKGRTFNYGYTF. Full variable domain (outside the CDR3, taken from reference TRBV2 and TRBJ1-2): EPEVTQTPSHQVTQMGQEVILRCVPISNHLYFYWYRQILGQKVEFLVSFYNNEISEKSEIFDDQFSVERPDGSNFTLKIRSTKLEDSAMYFCASSEKGRTFNYGYTFGSGTRLTVV.

This clone was found a few times. The CDR3 loop is CASSLGGMGYEQYF. The CDR3, as DNA: TGTGCCAGCAGCTTAGGAGGGATGGGGTACGAGCAGTACTTC. This sequence joins TRBV7-2 and TRBJ2-7; D is perhaps TRBD2 (5 bases). The V end lost 1 base, the J end lost 4 bases, and 11 bases lay between the germline ends. This CDR3 spans 14 amino acids. In germline, CDR1 is SGHTA, CDR2 FQGNSA.

This clone was seen only a few times. The V call is TRBV7-2, the J call TRBJ2-5, with TRBD2 matching over 11 bases. Per germline, CDR1 SGHTA and CDR2 FQGNSA. This CDR3 is 16 amino acids long. J lost 2 bases, V lost 4 bases, and 6 bases had no gene match. For the CDR3, the DNA is TGTGCCAGCAGCTCTAGACTAGCGGGGAAACAAGAGACCCAGTACTTC. Encoded protein: CASSSRLAGKQETQYF.